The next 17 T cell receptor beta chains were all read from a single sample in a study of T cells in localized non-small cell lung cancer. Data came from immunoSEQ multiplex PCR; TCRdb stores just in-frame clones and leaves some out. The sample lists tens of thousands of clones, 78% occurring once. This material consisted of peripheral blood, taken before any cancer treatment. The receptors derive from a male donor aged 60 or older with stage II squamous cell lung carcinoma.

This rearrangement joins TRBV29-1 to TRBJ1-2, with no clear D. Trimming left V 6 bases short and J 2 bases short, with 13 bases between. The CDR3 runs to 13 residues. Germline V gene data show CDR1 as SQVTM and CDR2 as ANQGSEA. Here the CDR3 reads CSVLYSLNYGYTF. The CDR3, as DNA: TGCAGCGTCCTTTACAGCCTGAACTATGGCTACACCTTC.

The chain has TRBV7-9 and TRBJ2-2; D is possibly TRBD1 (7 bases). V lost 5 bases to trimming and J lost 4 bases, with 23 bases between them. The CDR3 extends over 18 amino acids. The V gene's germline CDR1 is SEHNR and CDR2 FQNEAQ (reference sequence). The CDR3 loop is CASSPGGVGLQSTGELFF. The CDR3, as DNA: TGTGCCAGCAGCCCAGGGGGTGTGGGACTGCAGAGCACCGGGGAGCTGTTTTTT.

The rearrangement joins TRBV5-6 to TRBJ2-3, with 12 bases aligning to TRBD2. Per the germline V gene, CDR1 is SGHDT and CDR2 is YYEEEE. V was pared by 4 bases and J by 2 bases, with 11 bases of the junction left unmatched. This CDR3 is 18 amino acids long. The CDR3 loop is CASSPLVTSGRITDTQYF. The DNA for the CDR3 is TGTGCCAGCAGCCCGCTTGTTACTAGCGGGAGGATCACAGATACGCAGTATTTT. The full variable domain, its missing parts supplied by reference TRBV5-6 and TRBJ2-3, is DAGVTQSPTHLIKTRGQQVTLRCSPKSGHDTVSWYQQALGQGPQFIFQYYEEEERQRGNFPDRFSGHQFPNYSSELNVNALLLGDSALYLCASSPLVTSGRITDTQYFGPGTRLTVL.

The CDR3 nucleotides are TGCGCCAGCAGCATAGGGACTAGCGGGAGGTCCTCGGCAGATACGCAGTATTTT. Translating it yields CASSIGTSGRSSADTQYF. V usage is TRBV5-1 and J usage is TRBJ2-3; 15 bases are shared with TRBD2. The CDR3 is 18 residues long. Germline CDR1 is SGHRS and CDR2 is YFSETQ. V was clipped by 4 bases and J by 4 bases; unmatched bases: 10.

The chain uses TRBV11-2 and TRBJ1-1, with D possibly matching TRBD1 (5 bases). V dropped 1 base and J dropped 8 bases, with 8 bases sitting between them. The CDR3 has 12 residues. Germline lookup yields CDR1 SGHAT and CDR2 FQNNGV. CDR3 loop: CASSLVRDEAFF. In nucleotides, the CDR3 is TGTGCCAGCAGCTTAGTCAGGGACGAAGCTTTCTTT.

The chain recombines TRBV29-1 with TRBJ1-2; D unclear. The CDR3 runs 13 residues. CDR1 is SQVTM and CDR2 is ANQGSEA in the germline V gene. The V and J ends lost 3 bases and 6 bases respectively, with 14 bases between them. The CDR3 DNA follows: TGCAGCGTTGAGAGAGGGTTCGGAAATGGCTACACCTTC. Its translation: CSVERGFGNGYTF.

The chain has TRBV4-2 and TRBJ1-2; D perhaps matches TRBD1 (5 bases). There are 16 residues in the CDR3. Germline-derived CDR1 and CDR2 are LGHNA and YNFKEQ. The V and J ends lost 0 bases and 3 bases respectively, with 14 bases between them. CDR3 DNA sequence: TGTGCCAGCAGCCAAGATGGGCGGGGGGAGGACTATGGCTACACCTTC. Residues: CASSQDGRGEDYGYTF.

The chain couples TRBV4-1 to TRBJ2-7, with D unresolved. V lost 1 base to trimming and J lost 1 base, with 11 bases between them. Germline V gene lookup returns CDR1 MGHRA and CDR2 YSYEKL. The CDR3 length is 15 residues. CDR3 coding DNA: TGCGCCAGCAGCCAAGTCCGAGGCGGTTCCTACGAGCAGTACTTC. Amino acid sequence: CASSQVRGGSYEQYF.

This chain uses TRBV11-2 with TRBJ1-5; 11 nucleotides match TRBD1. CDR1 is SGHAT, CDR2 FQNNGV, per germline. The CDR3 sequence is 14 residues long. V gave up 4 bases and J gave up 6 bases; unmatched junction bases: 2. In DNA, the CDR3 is TGTGCCAGCAGCTCCGGGACAGGGGGTCAGCCCCAGCATTTT. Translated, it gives CASSSGTGGQPQHF.

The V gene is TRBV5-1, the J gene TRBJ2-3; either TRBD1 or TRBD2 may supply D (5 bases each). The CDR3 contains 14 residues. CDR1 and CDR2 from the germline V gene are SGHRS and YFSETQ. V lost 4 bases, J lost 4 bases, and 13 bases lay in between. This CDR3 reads CASSNRDGSDTQYF. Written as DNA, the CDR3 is TGCGCCAGCAGCAACCGGGACGGCTCAGATACGCAGTATTTT.

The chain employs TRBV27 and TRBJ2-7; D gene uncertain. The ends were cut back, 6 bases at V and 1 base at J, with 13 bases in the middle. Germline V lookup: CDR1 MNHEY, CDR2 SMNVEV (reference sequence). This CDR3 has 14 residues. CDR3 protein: CASSAKSESYEQYF. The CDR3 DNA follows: TGTGCCAGCAGCGCTAAAAGCGAATCCTACGAGCAGTACTTC.

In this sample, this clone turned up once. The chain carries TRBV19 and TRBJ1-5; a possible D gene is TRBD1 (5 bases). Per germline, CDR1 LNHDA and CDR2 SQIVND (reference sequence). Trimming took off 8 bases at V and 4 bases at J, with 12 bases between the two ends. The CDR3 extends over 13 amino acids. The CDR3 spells CASGAQSNQPQHF. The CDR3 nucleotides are TGTGCCAGTGGGGCCCAGTCTAATCAGCCCCAGCATTTT.

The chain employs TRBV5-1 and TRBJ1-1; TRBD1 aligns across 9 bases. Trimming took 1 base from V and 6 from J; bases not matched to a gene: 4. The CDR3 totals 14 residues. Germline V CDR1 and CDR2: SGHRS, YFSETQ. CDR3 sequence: CASSLTGGFAEAFF. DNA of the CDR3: TGCGCCAGCAGCTTGACAGGGGGCTTCGCTGAAGCTTTCTTT.

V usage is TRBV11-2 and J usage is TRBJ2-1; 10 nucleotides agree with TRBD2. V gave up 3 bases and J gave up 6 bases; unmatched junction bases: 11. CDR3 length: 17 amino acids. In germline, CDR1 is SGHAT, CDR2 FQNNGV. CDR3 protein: CASSLWTSGGGGNEQFF. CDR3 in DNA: TGTGCCAGCAGCTTGTGGACTAGCGGAGGGGGGGGCAATGAGCAGTTCTTC.

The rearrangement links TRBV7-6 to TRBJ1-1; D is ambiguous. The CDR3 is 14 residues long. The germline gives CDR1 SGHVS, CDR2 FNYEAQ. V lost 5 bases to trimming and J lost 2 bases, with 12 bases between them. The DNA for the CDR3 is TGTGCCAGCAGCCGCGAGGGCTCCAACACTGAAGCTTTCTTT. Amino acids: CASSREGSNTEAFF.

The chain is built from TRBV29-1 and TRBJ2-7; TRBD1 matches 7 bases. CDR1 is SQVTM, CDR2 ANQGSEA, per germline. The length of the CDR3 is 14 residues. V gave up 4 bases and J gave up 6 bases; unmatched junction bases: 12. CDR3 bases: TGCAGCGTTGCATTCGACAGGGTTGGCGGCGAGCAGTACTTC. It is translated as CSVAFDRVGGEQYF.

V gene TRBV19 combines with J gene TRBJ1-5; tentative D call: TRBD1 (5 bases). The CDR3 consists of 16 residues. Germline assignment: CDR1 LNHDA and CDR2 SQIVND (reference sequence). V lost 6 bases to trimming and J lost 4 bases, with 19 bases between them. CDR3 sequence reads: CASRPPGPTRNQPQHF. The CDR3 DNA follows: TGTGCCAGTAGGCCTCCGGGACCGACACGGAATCAGCCCCAGCATTTT.